These 22 T cell receptor beta chains came from one sample sequenced in a study of T cells in Graves' hyperthyroidism and ophthalmopathy. RNA transcripts yielded amplified TCR beta CDR3 regions. The HTBI set primed first-round TCR CDR3 RT-PCR. Each CDR3 protein is one row after TCRdb ran MiXCR on the multiplex PCR reads. The sample lists hundreds of thousands of distinct CDR3 sequences, roughly 14% occurring once. The material sequenced was blood. Every receptor here comes from a woman aged 18-29 years with Graves' hyperthyroidism that later progressed to Graves' ophthalmopathy.

This clonotype has a count of ten or more. This chain connects TRBV15 to TRBJ2-1; 12 bases match TRBD2. From germline, CDR1 is LNHNV and CDR2 YYDKDF (reference sequence). V lost 5 bases to trimming and J lost 9 bases; unmatched junction nucleotides: 8. This CDR3 has 15 residues. CDR3 nucleotide sequence: TGTGCCACCAGCCAGGGACTAGCGGGTGCCTTTGAGCAGTTCTTC. Encoded protein: CATSQGLAGAFEQFF.

This clonotype came up many times. The chain combines TRBV24-1 with TRBJ2-3; TRBD2 might be the D (5 bases). Germline assignment: CDR1 KGHDR and CDR2 SFDVKD. This CDR3 is 17 amino acids long. The V end lost 4 bases, the J end lost 2 bases, and 18 bases lay between the germline ends. CDR3 in amino acids: CATSDRKKKRNTDTQYF. In DNA form, the CDR3 reads TGTGCCACCAGTGACCGAAAAAAGAAGCGGAACACAGATACGCAGTATTTT.

This clonotype was picked up many times. The chain uses TRBV2 and TRBJ2-7; TRBD1 matches 8 bases. J gave up 1 base and V 6 bases, and 5 bases lay outside the gene matches. The germline CDR1 and CDR2 sequences are SNHLY and FYNNEI. CDR3 length equals 14 residues. The CDR3 protein is CASRTDRVSYEQYF. The CDR3, as DNA: TGTGCCAGCAGAACGGACAGGGTTTCCTACGAGCAGTACTTC.

Ten or more counts support this clonotype. V usage is TRBV30 and J usage is TRBJ2-7, with D uncertain. The length of the CDR3 is 14 residues. Trimming stripped 0 bases from V and 1 base from J, with 10 bases between. Germline-derived CDR1 and CDR2 are GTSNPN and SVGIG (reference sequence). The chain's CDR3 is CAWSVPGRSYEQYF. The CDR3, as DNA: TGTGCCTGGAGTGTACCGGGTCGATCCTACGAGCAGTACTTC.

This clonotype has a count of ten or more. This chain's CDR3 is CASTLAGVSSDTQYF. The CDR3 DNA sequence: TGTGCCAGCACCCTAGCGGGAGTTTCTTCAGATACGCAGTATTTT. This sequence joins TRBV28 and TRBJ2-3, with 10 bases fitting TRBD2. The J segment lost 4 bases and the V segment lost 7 bases, leaving 8 bases of the junction unmatched. Germline CDR1 MDHEN, CDR2 SYDVKM. The CDR3 extends over 15 amino acids.

This clonotype was counted at least ten times. The gene calls are TRBV3-1 and TRBJ1-5, with D possibly being TRBD1 (5 bases). CDR1 is LGHDT and CDR2 is YNNKEL in the germline V gene (reference sequence). V dropped 0 bases and J dropped 4 bases, with 7 bases sitting between them. The CDR3 extends over 14 amino acids. The CDR3 sequence is CASSQETGNQPQHF. The CDR3 DNA follows: TGTGCCAGCAGCCAAGAAACAGGTAATCAGCCCCAGCATTTT.

This clonotype was counted at least ten times. V and J are TRBV20-1 and TRBJ2-1, with 8 bases lining up with TRBD1. Looked up from germline, CDR1 is DFQATT and CDR2 is SNEGSKA (reference sequence). The CDR3 spans 13 residues. J gave up 7 bases and V 3 bases, and 5 bases lay outside the gene matches. CDR3 protein: CSASTGGWNEQFF. The CDR3 region has the DNA TGCAGTGCTAGTACAGGGGGTTGGAATGAGCAGTTCTTC.

In this sample, this clonotype turned up many times. The chain uses TRBV7-9 and TRBJ1-2, with D possibly matching TRBD1 (6 bases). Trimming removed 5 bases at V and 5 bases at J, with 12 bases between. Germline CDR1 is SEHNR and CDR2 is FQNEAQ (reference sequence). There are 13 residues in the CDR3. CDR3 coding DNA: TGTGCCAGCAGCCCCGGGACATATTATGGCTACACCTTC. Amino acid sequence: CASSPGTYYGYTF.

Remarks on this clonotype: A read error may account for a junction end that differs from germline. V gene TRBV13 combines with J gene TRBJ2-1, with 8 bases aligning to TRBD2. This CDR3 comprises 16 residues. CDR1 is PRHDT and CDR2 is FYEKMQ in the germline V gene (reference sequence). The CDR3, as DNA: TGCGCCAGCAGCCAACTCCCGGGACTAGTATACAATGAGCAGTTCTTC. This codes for CASSQLPGLVYNEQFF.

This clonotype was detected many times. The chain employs TRBV11-2 and TRBJ2-5, with D hard to call. Germline V CDR1 and CDR2: SGHAT, FQNNGV. Trimming cost V 5 bases and J 4 bases, with 20 bases left between them. This CDR3 has 16 amino acids. Here the CDR3 reads CASSDWALGFGETQYF. In nucleotides, the CDR3 is TGTGCCAGCAGCGATTGGGCCCTAGGATTTGGAGAGACCCAGTACTTC.

This clonotype was recorded at least ten times. The chain is built from TRBV6-2 or TRBV6-3 and TRBJ1-4; D is ambiguous. The CDR3 covers 13 residues. The germline V and J ends were trimmed by 4 bases and 6 bases, with 9 bases remaining between them. The germline CDR1 and CDR2 sequences are MNHEY and SVGEGT. The CDR3 here is CASSSERYEKLFF. DNA for the CDR3: TGTGCCAGCAGTTCCGAAAGATATGAAAAACTGTTTTTT.

The chain is built from TRBV29-1 and TRBJ1-3; D not certain. With 7 bases removed from V and 3 bases from J, the gap between germline ends came to 13 bases. CDR3 length: 13 amino acids. The germline gives CDR1 SQVTM, CDR2 ANQGSEA. This CDR3 reads CSADPGSGNTIYF. In DNA, the CDR3 is TGCAGCGCCGACCCGGGCAGTGGAAACACCATATATTTT. Together with reference TRBV29-1 and TRBJ1-3, the CDR3 gives the full variable domain: SAVISQKPSRDICQRGTSLTIQCQVDSQVTMMFWYRQQPGQSLTLIATANQGSEATYESGFVIDKFPISRPNLTFSTLTVSNMSPEDSSIYLCSADPGSGNTIYFGEGSWLTVV.

This clonotype was counted between two and nine times. The chain couples TRBV9 to TRBJ2-7, with 7 bases that match TRBD2. The trim removed 0 bases at V and 6 bases at J, leaving 9 bases unmatched. This CDR3 has 15 amino acids. Germline loops: CDR1 SGDLS, CDR2 YYNGEE. The CDR3 nucleotides are TGTGCCAGCAGCGTAGACGGGGGGAAGGGATCCGAGCAGTACTTC. Protein product: CASSVDGGKGSEQYF.

At least ten counts were recorded for this clonotype. The J gene is TRBJ1-4, the V gene TRBV6-6; D might be TRBD1 (6 bases). The CDR3 has 15 amino acids. V gave up 0 bases and J gave up 7 bases, with 12 bases separating them. CDR1 is MNHNY and CDR2 is SVGAGI in the germline V gene (reference sequence). Written as DNA, the CDR3 is TGTGCCAGCAGTTACTCGGGGGGGCGAGGTGAAAAACTGTTTTTT. This codes for CASSYSGGRGEKLFF.

This clonotype was detected many times. This chain joins TRBV28 and TRBJ1-1; TRBD1 might be the D (5 bases). V was clipped by 5 bases and J by 3 bases, with 10 bases between them. Per germline, CDR1 MDHEN and CDR2 SYDVKM. This CDR3 is 13 amino acids long. CDR3 DNA: TGTGCCAGCAGTCGACAGCTGCACACTGAAGCTTTCTTT. Protein sequence: CASSRQLHTEAFF.

In its sample, this clonotype was seen a few times. The chain links TRBV2 to TRBJ2-1; TRBD2 agrees at 7 bases. CDR1 SNHLY and CDR2 FYNNEI come from the germline V gene. There are 13 residues in the CDR3. The V gene end was trimmed by 9 bases and the J gene end by 5 bases; junction bases not matched to a gene: 7. In DNA form, the CDR3 reads TGTGCCAGTCTAGCGGACCCTAACAATGAGCAGTTCTTC. Amino acid sequence: CASLADPNNEQFF.

This clonotype showed up many times. The chain links TRBV2 to TRBJ1-2, with 8 bases matching TRBD1. CDR3 length: 13 residues. V lost 6 bases and J lost 7; bases outside the gene matches: 7. Per germline, CDR1 SNHLY and CDR2 FYNNEI. Written as DNA, the CDR3 is TGTGCCAGCAGCCTGACAGGGGAGAGTGGCTACACCTTC. Protein product: CASSLTGESGYTF.

This clonotype was recorded at least ten times. The chain combines TRBV20-1 with TRBJ1-2, with 11 bases lining up with TRBD1. CDR3 length equals 13 residues. CDR1 and CDR2 (germline): DFQATT, SNEGSKA (reference sequence). V lost 6 bases, J lost 4 bases, and 4 bases stayed unmatched. CDR3 in DNA: TGCAGTGCAACGGGGACAGGGGGCTATGGCTACACCTTC. Protein: CSATGTGGYGYTF.

This clonotype was counted many times. The chain combines TRBV20-1 with TRBJ1-2; a possible D gene is TRBD1 (5 bases). Trimming took off 1 base at V and 2 bases at J, with 8 bases between the two ends. The V gene's germline CDR1 is DFQATT and CDR2 SNEGSKA (reference sequence). The CDR3 length is 13 residues. Here the CDR3 reads CSARVQGNYGYTF. The DNA of the CDR3 is TGCAGTGCTAGAGTTCAGGGCAACTATGGCTACACCTTC.

The chain employs TRBV7-9 and TRBJ2-3; no firm D call. Germline lookup yields CDR1 SEHNR and CDR2 FQNEAQ (reference sequence). Trimming stripped 2 bases from V and 2 bases from J, with 14 bases between. This CDR3 contains 16 residues. Here the CDR3 reads CASSLSSGLYTDTQYF. CDR3 bases: TGTGCCAGCAGCTTATCGTCCGGCCTATACACAGATACGCAGTATTTT.

This clonotype was recorded many times. The gene calls are TRBV28 and TRBJ1-1, with D hard to call. The CDR3 is 14 residues long. V lost 3 bases and J 1 base, leaving 9 bases between the germline ends. Germline CDR1 and CDR2: MDHEN and SYDVKM. CDR3 sequence (DNA): TGTGCCAGCAGTTTTACAGATACGAACACTGAAGCTTTCTTT. It encodes CASSFTDTNTEAFF. Filled out from reference TRBV28 and TRBJ1-1, the complete variable domain reads DVKVTQSSRYLVKRTGEKVFLECVQDMDHENMFWYRQDPGLGLRLIYFSYDVKMKEKGDIPEGYSVSREKKERFSLILESASTNQTSMYLCASSFTDTNTEAFFGQGTRLTVV.

The sample holds a few counts of this clonotype. A single base separates this from a much larger clone, so it may be a read error. V is TRBV2 and J is TRBJ2-1; tentatively, D is TRBD1 or TRBD2 (6 bases each). The end of the DNA is better explained by TRBJ2-7, so the J call may be wrong. The CDR3 sequence is 16 residues long. Looked up from germline, CDR1 is SNHLY and CDR2 is FYNNEI. CDR3 in amino acids: CASSEWRGIAYNEQYF. The CDR3 DNA reads as TGTGCCAGCAGTGAGTGGAGGGGGATCGCCTACAATGAGCAGTACTTC.